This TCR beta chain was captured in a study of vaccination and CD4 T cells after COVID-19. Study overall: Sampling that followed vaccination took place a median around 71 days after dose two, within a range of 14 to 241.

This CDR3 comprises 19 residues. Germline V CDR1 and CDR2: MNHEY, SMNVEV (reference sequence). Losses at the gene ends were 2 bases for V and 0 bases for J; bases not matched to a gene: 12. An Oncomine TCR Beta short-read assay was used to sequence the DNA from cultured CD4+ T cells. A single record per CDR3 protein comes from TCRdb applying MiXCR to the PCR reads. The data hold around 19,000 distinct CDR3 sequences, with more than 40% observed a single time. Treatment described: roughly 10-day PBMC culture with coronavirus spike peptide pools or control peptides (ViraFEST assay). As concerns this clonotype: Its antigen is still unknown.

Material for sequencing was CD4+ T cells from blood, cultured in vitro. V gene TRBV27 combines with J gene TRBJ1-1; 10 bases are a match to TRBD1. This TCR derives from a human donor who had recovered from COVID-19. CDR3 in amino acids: CASSLTGTGALIMNTEAFF. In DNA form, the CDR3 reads TGTGCCAGCAGTTTAACCGGGACAGGGGCCCTCATTATGAACACTGAAGCTTTCTTT.